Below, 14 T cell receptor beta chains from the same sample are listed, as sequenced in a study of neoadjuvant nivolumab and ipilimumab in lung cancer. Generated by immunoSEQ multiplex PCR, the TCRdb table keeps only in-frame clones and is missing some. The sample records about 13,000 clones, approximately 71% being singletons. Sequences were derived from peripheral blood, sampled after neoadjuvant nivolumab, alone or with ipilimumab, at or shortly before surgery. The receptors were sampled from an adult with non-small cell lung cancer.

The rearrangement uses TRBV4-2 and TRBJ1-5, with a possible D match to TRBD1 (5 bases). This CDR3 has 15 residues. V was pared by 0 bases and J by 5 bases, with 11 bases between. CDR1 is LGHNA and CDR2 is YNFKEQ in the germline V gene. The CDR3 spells CASSQDLGGHQPQHF. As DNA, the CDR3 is TGTGCCAGCAGCCAAGATCTTGGGGGACATCAGCCCCAGCATTTT.

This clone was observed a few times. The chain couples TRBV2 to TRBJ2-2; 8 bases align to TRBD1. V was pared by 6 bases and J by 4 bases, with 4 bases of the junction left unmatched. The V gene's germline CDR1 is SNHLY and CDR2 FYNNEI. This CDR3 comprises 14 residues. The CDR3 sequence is CASRDRVTTGELFF. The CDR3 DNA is TGTGCCAGCAGGGACAGGGTAACCACCGGGGAGCTGTTTTTT.

CDR3: CASSFGQTTEAFF. The CDR3 region has the DNA TGTGCCAGCAGCTTCGGACAAACCACTGAAGCTTTCTTT. V gene TRBV11-2 combines with J gene TRBJ1-1, with D perhaps TRBD1 (5 bases). This CDR3 is 13 amino acids long. Per the germline V gene, CDR1 is SGHAT and CDR2 is FQNNGV. V lost 3 bases, J lost 4 bases, and 9 bases lay in between.

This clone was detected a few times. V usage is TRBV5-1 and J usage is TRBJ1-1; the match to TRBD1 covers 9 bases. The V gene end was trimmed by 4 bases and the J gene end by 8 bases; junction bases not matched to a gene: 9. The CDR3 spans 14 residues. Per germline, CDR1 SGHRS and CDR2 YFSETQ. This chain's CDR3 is CASSPQGQGYEAFF. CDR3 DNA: TGCGCCAGCAGCCCGCAGGGACAGGGATACGAAGCTTTCTTT.

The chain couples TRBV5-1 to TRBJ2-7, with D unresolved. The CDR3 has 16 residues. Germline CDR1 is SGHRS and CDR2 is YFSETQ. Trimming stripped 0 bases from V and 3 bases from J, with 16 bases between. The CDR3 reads CASSLAEIGPFYEQYF. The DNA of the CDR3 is TGCGCCAGCAGCTTGGCCGAAATAGGCCCATTCTACGAGCAGTACTTC.

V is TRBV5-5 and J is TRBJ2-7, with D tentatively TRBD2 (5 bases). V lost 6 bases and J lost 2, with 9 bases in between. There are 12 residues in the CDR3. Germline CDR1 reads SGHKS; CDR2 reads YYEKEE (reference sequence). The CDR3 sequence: CASTAGTYEQYF. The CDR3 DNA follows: TGTGCCAGCACCGCCGGGACCTACGAGCAGTACTTC.

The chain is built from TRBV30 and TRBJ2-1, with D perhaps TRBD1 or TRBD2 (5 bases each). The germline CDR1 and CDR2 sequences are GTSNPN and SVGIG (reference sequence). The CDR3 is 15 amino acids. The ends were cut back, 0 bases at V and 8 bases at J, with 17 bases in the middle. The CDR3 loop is CAWSVGERPFDEQFF. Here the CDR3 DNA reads TGTGCCTGGAGTGTGGGGGAAAGGCCGTTCGATGAGCAGTTCTTC.

For the CDR3, the DNA is TGTGCCTGGAGTGTGGAGACAGGGGTGACTGAAGCTTTCTTT. It specifies CAWSVETGVTEAFF. V and J are TRBV30 and TRBJ1-1; 8 bases are a match to TRBD1. The CDR3 covers 14 residues. The V segment lost 0 bases and the J segment 5 bases; nucleotides outside the gene matches: 5. Germline assignment: CDR1 GTSNPN and CDR2 SVGIG (reference sequence).

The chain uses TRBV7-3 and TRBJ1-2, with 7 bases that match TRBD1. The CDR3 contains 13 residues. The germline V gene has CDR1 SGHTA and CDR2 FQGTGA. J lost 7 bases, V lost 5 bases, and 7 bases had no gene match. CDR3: CASSPGTERGYTF. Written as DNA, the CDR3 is TGTGCCAGCAGCCCCGGGACAGAACGTGGCTACACCTTC.

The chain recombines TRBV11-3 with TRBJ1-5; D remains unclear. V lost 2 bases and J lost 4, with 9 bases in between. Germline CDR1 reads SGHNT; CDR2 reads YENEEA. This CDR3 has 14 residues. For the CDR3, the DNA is TGTGCCAGCAGCTTAAGTGGGATTAATCAGCCCCAGCATTTT. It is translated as CASSLSGINQPQHF. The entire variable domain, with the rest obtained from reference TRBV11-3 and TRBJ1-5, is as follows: EAGVVQSPRYKIIEKKQPVAFWCNPISGHNTLYWYLQNLGQGPELLIRYENEEAVDDSQLPKDRFSAERLKGVDSTLKIQPAELGDSAVYLCASSLSGINQPQHFGDGTRLSIL.

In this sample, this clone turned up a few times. CDR3 nucleotide sequence: TGTGCCAGCTCACCAGGGCTTAGCAATCAGCCCCAGCATTTT. Its translation is CASSPGLSNQPQHF. This chain joins TRBV18 and TRBJ1-5; no clear D. The germline V gene has CDR1 KGHSH and CDR2 LQKENI. Trimming removed 2 bases at V and 0 bases at J, with 5 bases between. The CDR3 has 14 residues. Using reference TRBV18 and TRBJ1-5 for the parts outside the CDR3, the full variable domain is NAGVMQNPRHLVRRRGQEARLRCSPMKGHSHVYWYRQLPEEGLKFMVYLQKENIIDESGMPKERFSAEFPKEGPSILRIQQVVRGDSAAYFCASSPGLSNQPQHFGDGTRLSIL.

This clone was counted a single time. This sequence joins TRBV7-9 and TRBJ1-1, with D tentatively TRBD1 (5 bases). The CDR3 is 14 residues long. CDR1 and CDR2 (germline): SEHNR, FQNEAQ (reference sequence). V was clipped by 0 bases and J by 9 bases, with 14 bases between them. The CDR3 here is CASSLARDSPKAFF. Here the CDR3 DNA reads TGTGCCAGCAGCTTAGCCAGGGACTCCCCTAAAGCTTTCTTT.

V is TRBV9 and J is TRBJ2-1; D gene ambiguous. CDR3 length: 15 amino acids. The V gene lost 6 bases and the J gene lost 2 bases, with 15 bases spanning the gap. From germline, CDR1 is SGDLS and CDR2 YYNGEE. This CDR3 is CASTRTRGPYNEQFF. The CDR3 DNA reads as TGTGCCAGCACCCGGACCCGAGGACCCTACAATGAGCAGTTCTTC.

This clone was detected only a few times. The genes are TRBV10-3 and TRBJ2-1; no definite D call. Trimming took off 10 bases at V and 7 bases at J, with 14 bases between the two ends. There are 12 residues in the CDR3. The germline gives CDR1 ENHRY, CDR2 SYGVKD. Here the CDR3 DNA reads TGTGCCACCAGCAGGAGCAGGAATGAGCAGTTCTTC. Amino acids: CATSRSRNEQFF.